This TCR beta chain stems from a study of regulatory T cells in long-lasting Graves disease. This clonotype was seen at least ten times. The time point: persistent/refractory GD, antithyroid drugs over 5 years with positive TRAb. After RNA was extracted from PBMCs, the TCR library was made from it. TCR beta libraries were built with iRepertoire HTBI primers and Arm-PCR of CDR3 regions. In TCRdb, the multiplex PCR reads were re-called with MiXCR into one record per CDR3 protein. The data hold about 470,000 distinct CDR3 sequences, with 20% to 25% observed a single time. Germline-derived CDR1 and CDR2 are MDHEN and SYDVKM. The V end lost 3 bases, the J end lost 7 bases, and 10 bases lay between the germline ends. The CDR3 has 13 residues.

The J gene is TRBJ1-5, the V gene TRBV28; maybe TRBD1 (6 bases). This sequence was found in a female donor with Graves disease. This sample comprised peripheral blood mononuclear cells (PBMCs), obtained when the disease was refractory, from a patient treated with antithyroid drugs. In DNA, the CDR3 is TGTGCCAGCAGTTTTCACGGACAGCAGCCCCAGCATTTT. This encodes CASSFHGQQPQHF.